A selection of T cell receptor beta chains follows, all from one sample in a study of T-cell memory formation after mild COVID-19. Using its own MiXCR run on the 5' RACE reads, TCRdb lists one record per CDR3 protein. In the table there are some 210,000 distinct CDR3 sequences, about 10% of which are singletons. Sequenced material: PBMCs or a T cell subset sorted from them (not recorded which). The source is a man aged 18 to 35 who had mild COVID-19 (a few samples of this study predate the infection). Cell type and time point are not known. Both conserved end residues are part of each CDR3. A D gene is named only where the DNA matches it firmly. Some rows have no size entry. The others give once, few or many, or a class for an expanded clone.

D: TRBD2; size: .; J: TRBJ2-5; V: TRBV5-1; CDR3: CASSFLSAGEETQYF; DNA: TGCGCCAGCAGCTTTCTAAGTGCGGGAGAGGAGACCCAGTACTTC
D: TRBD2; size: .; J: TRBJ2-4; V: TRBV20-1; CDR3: CSASGGDLAKNIQYF; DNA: TGCAGTGCTAGCGGGGGGGACCTAGCCAAAAACATTCAGTACTTC
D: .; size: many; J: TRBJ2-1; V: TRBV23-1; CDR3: CASSLSTYNEQFF; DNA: TGCGCCAGCAGTTTATCCACATACAATGAGCAGTTCTTC
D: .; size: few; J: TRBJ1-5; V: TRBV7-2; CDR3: CASSLEQRQPQHF; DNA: TGTGCCAGCAGCTTAGAACAGCGGCAGCCCCAGCATTTT
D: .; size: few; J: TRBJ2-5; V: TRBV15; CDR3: CATSTPRETQYF; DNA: TGTGCCACCAGCACCCCTCGAGAGACCCAGTACTTC
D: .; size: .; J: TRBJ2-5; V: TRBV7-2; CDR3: CASSLGRETQYF; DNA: TGTGCCAGCAGCTTAGGCAGAGAGACCCAGTACTTC
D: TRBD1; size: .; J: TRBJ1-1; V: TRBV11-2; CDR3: CASSFAGQVNTEAFF; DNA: TGTGCCAGCAGCTTTGCGGGACAGGTAAACACTGAAGCTTTCTTT
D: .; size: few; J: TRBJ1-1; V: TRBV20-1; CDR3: CSAREPARALNTEAFF; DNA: TGCAGTGCTAGAGAACCGGCCAGGGCGTTGAACACTGAAGCTTTCTTT
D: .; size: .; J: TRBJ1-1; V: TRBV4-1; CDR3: CASSAPVRNTEAFF; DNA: TGCGCCAGCAGCGCCCCGGTTCGGAACACTGAAGCTTTCTTT
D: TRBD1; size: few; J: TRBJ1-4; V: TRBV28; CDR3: CASRRGPATNEKLFF; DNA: TGTGCCAGCCGCAGGGGGCCAGCAACTAATGAAAAACTGTTTTTT
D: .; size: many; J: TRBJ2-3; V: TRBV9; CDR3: CASSATHRLPPSTDTQYF; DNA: TGTGCCAGCAGCGCCACGCATCGCTTACCCCCTAGCACAGATACGCAGTATTTT
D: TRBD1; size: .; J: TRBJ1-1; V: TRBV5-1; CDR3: CASSLTGGPEAFF; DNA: TGCGCCAGCAGCTTAACAGGGGGCCCTGAAGCTTTCTTT
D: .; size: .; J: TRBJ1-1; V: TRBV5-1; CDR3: CASSLSPSGTEAFF; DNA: TGCGCCAGCAGCTTATCCCCCTCTGGGACTGAAGCTTTCTTT
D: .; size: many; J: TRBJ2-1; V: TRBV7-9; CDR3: CASSLTAPNEQFF; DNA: TGTGCCAGCAGCTTAACCGCTCCCAATGAGCAGTTCTTC
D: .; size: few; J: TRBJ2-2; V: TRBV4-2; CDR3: CASSKGGRQVTGELFF; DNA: TGTGCCAGCAGCAAGGGGGGAAGACAGGTCACCGGGGAGCTGTTTTTT
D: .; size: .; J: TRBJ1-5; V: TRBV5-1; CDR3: CASSLGSGNQPQHF; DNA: TGCGCCAGCAGCTTGGGATCAGGGAATCAGCCCCAGCATTTT
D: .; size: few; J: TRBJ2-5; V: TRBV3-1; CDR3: CASSQGTGGEETQYF; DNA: TGTGCCAGCAGCCAAGGTACAGGAGGGGAAGAGACCCAGTACTTC
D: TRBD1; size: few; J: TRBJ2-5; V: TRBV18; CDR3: CASSPGQGVWETQYF; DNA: TGTGCCAGCTCACCGGGACAGGGGGTATGGGAGACCCAGTACTTC
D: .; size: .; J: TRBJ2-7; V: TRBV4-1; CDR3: CASRASGTRTYEQYF; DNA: TGCGCCAGCCGCGCCTCCGGGACACGGACCTACGAGCAGTACTTC
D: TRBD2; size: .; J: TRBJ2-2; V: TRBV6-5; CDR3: CASSRLAGGATGELFF; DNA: TGTGCCAGCAGTCGACTAGCGGGGGGTGCCACCGGGGAGCTGTTTTTT
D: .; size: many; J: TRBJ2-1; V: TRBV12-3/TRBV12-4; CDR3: CASSLELWFDNEQFF; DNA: TGTGCCAGCAGTTTAGAACTCTGGTTTGACAATGAGCAGTTCTTC
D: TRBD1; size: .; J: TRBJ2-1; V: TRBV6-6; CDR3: CASRPQTGANEQFF; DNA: TGTGCCAGCAGACCCCAGACAGGGGCCAATGAGCAGTTCTTC
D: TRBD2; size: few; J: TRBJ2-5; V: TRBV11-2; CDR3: CASSFGGTSGGQETQYF; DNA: TGTGCCAGCAGCTTCGGCGGGACTAGCGGAGGTCAAGAGACCCAGTACTTC
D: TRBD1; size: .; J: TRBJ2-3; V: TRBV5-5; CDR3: CASSLAGQGAIDTQYF; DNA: TGTGCCAGCAGCTTGGCCGGCCAGGGGGCAATAGATACGCAGTATTTT
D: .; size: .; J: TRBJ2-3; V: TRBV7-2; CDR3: CASSLNLGDTQYF; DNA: TGTGCCAGCAGCTTAAACTTAGGGGATACGCAGTATTTT
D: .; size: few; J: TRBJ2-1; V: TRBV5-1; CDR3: CASSFWWGTNEQFF; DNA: TGCGCCAGCAGCTTTTGGTGGGGGACCAATGAGCAGTTCTTC
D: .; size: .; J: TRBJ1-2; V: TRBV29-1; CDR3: CSATRQQDYGYTF; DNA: TGCAGCGCCACTCGGCAGCAGGATTATGGCTACACCTTC
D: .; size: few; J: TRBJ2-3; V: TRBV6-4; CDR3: CASSDSRGDTQYF; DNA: TGTGCCAGCAGTGACTCCAGGGGAGATACGCAGTATTTT
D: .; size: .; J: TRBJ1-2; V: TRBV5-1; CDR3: CASRIEGGYTF; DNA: TGCGCCAGCCGGATAGAAGGTGGCTACACCTTC
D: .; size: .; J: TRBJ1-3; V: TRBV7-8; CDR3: CASSLQISGNTIYF; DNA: TGTGCCAGCAGCCTACAGATCTCTGGAAACACCATATATTTT
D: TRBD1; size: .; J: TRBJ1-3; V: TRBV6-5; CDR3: CASSYGQGVTTIYF; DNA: TGTGCCAGCAGTTACGGGCAGGGGGTTACCACCATATATTTT
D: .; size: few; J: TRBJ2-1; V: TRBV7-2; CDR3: CASSLIALTYNEQFF; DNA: TGTGCCAGCAGCTTAATTGCTCTTACCTACAATGAGCAGTTCTTC
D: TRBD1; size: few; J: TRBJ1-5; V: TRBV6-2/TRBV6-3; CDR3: CASSFGTGGQPQHF; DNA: TGTGCCAGCAGTTTCGGGACAGGCGGACAGCCCCAGCATTTT
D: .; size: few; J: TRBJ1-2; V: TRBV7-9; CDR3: CASSYRDFRGYTF; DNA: TGTGCCAGCAGCTACCGGGATTTTAGAGGCTACACCTTC
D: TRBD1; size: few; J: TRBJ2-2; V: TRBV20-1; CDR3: CSAPDRVPGELFF; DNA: TGCAGTGCGCCCGACAGGGTCCCCGGGGAGCTGTTTTTT
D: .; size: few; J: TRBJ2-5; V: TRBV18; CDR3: CASSPDTLGEQETQYF; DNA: TGTGCCAGCTCACCGGATACCCTAGGAGAGCAAGAGACCCAGTACTTC
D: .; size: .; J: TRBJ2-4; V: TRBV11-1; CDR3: CASSLAWGGLAKNIQYF; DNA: TGTGCCAGCAGCTTAGCGTGGGGCGGCTTAGCCAAAAACATTCAGTACTTC
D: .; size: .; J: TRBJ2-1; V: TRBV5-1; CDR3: CASSLDIGGEQFF; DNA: TGCGCCAGCAGCTTGGATATCGGGGGCGAGCAGTTCTTC
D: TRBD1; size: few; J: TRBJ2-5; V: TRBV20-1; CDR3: CSARGARGPGETQYF; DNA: TGCAGTGCTAGAGGGGCCAGGGGGCCGGGAGAGACCCAGTACTTC
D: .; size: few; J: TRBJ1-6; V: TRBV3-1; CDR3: CASSQNSNSPLHF; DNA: TGTGCCAGCAGCCAAAACTCCAATTCACCCCTCCACTTT
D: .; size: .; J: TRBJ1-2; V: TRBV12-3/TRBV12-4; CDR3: CASSRAGGYGYTF; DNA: TGTGCCAGCAGCAGGGCCGGGGGCTATGGCTACACCTTC
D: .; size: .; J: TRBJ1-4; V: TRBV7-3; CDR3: CASARVPNEKLFF; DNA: TGTGCCAGCGCACGGGTGCCTAATGAAAAACTGTTTTTT
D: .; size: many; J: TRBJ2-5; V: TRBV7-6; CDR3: CASSFLGEAQETQYF; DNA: TGTGCCAGCAGCTTCCTTGGGGAAGCTCAAGAGACCCAGTACTTC
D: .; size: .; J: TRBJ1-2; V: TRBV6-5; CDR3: CASSYAGGPYGYTF; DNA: TGTGCCAGCAGTTACGCCGGAGGGCCCTATGGCTACACCTTC